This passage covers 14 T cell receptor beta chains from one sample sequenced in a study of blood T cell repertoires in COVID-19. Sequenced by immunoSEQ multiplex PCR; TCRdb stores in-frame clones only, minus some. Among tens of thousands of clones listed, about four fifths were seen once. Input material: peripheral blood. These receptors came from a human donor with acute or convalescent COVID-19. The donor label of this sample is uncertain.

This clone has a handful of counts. CDR3: CASTGAIGTSGSQQYF. The CDR3 DNA sequence: TGTGCCAGCACCGGCGCGATCGGGACTAGCGGGAGCCAGCAGTACTTC. The V call is TRBV3-1 (or the pseudogene TRBV3-2), the J call TRBJ2-7, with 14 bases lining up with TRBD2. J gave up 8 bases and V 7 bases, and 13 bases lay outside the gene matches. Per the germline V gene, CDR1 is LGHDT and CDR2 is YNNKEL (reference sequence). CDR3 length: 16 amino acids.

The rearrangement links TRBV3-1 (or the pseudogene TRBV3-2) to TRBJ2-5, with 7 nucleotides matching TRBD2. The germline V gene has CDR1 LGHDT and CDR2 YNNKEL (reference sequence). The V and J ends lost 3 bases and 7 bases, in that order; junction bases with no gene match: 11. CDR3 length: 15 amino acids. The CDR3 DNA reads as TGTGCCAGCAGCCACGGAGCGGGACTTCCTGGGACCCAGTACTTC. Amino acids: CASSHGAGLPGTQYF.

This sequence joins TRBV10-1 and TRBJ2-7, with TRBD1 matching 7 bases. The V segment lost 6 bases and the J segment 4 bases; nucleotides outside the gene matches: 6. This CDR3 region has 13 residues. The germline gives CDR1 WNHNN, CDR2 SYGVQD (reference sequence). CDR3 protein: CASRRGPEYEQYF. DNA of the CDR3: TGCGCCAGCAGGAGGGGGCCCGAGTACGAGCAGTACTTC.

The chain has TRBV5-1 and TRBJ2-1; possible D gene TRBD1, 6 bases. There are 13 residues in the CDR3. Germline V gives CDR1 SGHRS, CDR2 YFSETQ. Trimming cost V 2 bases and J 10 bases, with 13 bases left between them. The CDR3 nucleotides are TGCGCCAGCAGCTTTGGACAGTCGGAGGAGCAGTTCTTC. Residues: CASSFGQSEEQFF.

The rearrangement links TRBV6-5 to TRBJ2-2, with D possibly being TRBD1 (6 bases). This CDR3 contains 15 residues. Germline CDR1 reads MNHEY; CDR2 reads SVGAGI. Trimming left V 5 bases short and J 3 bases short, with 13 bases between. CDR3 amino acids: CASSSRQAYTGELFF. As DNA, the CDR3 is TGTGCCAGCAGTAGTAGACAGGCCTACACCGGGGAGCTGTTTTTT.

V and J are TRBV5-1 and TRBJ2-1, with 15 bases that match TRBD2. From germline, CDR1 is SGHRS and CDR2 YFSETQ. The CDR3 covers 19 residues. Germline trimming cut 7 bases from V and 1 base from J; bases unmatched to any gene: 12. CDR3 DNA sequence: TGCGCCAGCGGCCGAGTTGGACTAGCGGGGGGGCTATCCTACAATGAGCAGTTCTTC. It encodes CASGRVGLAGGLSYNEQFF.

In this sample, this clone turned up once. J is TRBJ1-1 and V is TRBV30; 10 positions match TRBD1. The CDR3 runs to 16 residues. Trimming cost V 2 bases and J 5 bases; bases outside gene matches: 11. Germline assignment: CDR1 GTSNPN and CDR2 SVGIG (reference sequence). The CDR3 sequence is CAWSHNTGQGTTEAFF. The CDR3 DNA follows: TGTGCCTGGAGTCATAACACGGGACAGGGGACGACTGAAGCTTTCTTT.

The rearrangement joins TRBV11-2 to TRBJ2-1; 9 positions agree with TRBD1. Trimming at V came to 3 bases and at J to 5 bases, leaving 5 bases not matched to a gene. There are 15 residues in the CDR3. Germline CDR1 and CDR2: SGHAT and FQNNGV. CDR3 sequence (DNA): TGTGCCAGCAGCTTCGACAGGGGGGTGCACAATGAGCAGTTCTTC. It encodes CASSFDRGVHNEQFF.

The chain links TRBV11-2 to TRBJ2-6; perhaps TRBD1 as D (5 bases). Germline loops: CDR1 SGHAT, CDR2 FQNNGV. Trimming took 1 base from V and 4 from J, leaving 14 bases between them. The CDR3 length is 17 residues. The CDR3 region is CASSLGFRGAGANVLTF. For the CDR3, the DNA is TGTGCCAGCAGCTTAGGATTTAGGGGTGCGGGGGCCAACGTCCTGACTTTC. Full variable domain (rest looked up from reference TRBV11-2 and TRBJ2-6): EAGVAQSPRYKIIEKRQSVAFWCNPISGHATLYWYQQILGQGPKLLIQFQNNGVVDDSQLPKDRFSAERLKGVDSTLKIQPAKLEDSAVYLCASSLGFRGAGANVLTFGAGSRLTVL.

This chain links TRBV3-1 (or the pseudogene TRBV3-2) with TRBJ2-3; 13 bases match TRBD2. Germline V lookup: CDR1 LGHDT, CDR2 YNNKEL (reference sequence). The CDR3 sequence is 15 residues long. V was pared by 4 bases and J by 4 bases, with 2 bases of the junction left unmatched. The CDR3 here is CASSRTSGRADTQYF. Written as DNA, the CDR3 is TGTGCCAGCAGCCGGACTAGCGGGAGAGCAGATACGCAGTATTTT.

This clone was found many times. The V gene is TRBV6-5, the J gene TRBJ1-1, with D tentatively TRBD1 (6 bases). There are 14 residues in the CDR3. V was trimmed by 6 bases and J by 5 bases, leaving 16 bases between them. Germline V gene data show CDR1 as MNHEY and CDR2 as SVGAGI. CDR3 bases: TGTGCCAGCAGGATTCAGGGGATCCTAACTGAAGCTTTCTTT. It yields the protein CASRIQGILTEAFF.

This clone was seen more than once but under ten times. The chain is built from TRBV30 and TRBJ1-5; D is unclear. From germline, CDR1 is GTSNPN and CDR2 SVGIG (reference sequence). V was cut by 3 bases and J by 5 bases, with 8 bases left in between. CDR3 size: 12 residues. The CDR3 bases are TGTGCCTGGAGCGGCGAGGATCAGCCCCAGCATTTT. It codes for CAWSGEDQPQHF.

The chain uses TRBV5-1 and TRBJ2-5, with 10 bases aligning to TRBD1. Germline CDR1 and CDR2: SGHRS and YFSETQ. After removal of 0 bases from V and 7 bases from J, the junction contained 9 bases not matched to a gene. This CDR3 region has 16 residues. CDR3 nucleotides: TGCGCCAGCAGCTTGGCCGAGACAGGGGGCATCGGGACCCAGTACTTC. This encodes CASSLAETGGIGTQYF.

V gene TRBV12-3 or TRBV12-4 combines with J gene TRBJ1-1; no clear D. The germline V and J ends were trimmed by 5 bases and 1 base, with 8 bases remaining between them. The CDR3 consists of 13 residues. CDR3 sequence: CASSRHANTEAFF. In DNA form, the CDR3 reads TGTGCCAGCAGTAGACACGCGAACACTGAAGCTTTCTTT.